This TCR beta chain was sequenced for a study of cytomegalovirus exposure and HLA in healthy donors. Looking at the study overall: Earlier sequencing of approximately 200 million T cells yielded 100 million to 140 million unique TCR beta sequences.

The primer mix had 60 Vbeta and 13 Jbeta primers. Assay used: immunoSEQ multiplex PCR; TCRdb lists only in-frame clones, some missing. The sample holds more than 15,000 clones, 65% to 75% seen once. The CDR3 loop spans 13 amino acids. Germline trimming cut 3 bases from V and 3 bases from J; bases unmatched to any gene: 1. CDR1 is GTSNPN, CDR2 SVGIG, per germline (reference sequence). The sequence came from a man younger than 35 in good health and CMV-seronegative. This sequence joins TRBV30 and TRBJ2-7; 11 bases align to TRBD2. Sequences were obtained from PBMCs. The CDR3 region is CAWRLAGVYEQYF. The CDR3 DNA is TGTGCCTGGAGACTAGCGGGAGTCTACGAGCAGTACTTC.